Shown below are 31 T cell receptor beta chains from a single sample sequenced in a study of blood T cell repertoires in COVID-19. Data came from immunoSEQ multiplex PCR; TCRdb stores just in-frame clones and leaves some out. The sample includes tens of thousands of clones, roughly four fifths of them seen just once. Sequencing was done on a sample of peripheral blood. The origin of the receptors is a human donor in a cohort sampled during active COVID-19.

The chain uses TRBV7-2 and TRBJ2-3; tentative D call: TRBD1 (6 bases). The germline gives CDR1 SGHTA, CDR2 FQGNSA. Trimming took 2 bases from V and 4 from J, leaving 13 bases between them. This CDR3 region has 15 residues. This CDR3 is CASSLNRAVADTQYF. The CDR3 DNA is TGTGCCAGCAGCTTAAACAGGGCAGTTGCAGATACGCAGTATTTT.

The rearrangement uses TRBV28 and TRBJ2-2; the D gene is possibly TRBD2 (5 bases). V lost 6 bases and J lost 5, with 13 bases in between. Germline V gene lookup returns CDR1 MDHEN and CDR2 SYDVKM. The length of the CDR3 is 14 residues. For the CDR3, the DNA is TGTGCCAGCAGCCAGCCGAGGGATACCGGGGAGCTGTTTTTT. It encodes CASSQPRDTGELFF.

Here the CDR3 reads CASTRITDSYYGYTF. The CDR3 nucleotides read TGTGCCAGCACCAGGATAACGGACAGTTACTATGGCTACACCTTC. This chain connects TRBV6-5 to TRBJ1-2; D is possibly TRBD1 (6 bases). CDR1 is MNHEY and CDR2 is SVGAGI in the germline V gene. The V and J ends lost 7 bases and 3 bases respectively, with 18 bases between them. The CDR3 is 15 residues long.

As to this clone: Other DNA sequences of this sample code for an identical CDR3. This chain joins TRBV5-1 and TRBJ2-7, with D possibly TRBD1 on 5 matching bases. V was cut by 1 base and J by 1 base, with 6 bases left in between. Germline values: CDR1 SGHRS, CDR2 YFSETQ. The CDR3 is 13 residues long. In DNA form, the CDR3 reads TGCGCCAGCAGCTTGACAGGATCCTACGAGCAGTACTTC. This encodes CASSLTGSYEQYF.

Only one count was recorded for this clone. The chain combines TRBV7-8 with TRBJ1-6, with D tentatively TRBD1 (6 bases). Germline lookup yields CDR1 SGHVS and CDR2 FQNEAQ. Trimming took off 2 bases at V and 8 bases at J, with 13 bases between the two ends. CDR3 length: 15 residues. This CDR3 is CASSLNVGGDSPLHF. The CDR3, as DNA: TGTGCCAGCAGCTTAAATGTTGGGGGCGATTCACCCCTCCACTTT.

CDR3 amino acids: CARSFKSRDNPSYEQYF. CDR3 coding DNA: TGTGCCAGAAGCTTTAAGAGTCGCGACAACCCTTCCTACGAGCAGTACTTC. V is TRBV7-5 and J is TRBJ2-7; the table gives TRBD1 as D, unverified against the DNA. TRBV7-5 is termed a pseudogene. The CDR3 loop spans 17 amino acids.

This chain uses TRBV6-2 or TRBV6-3 with TRBJ2-7, with TRBD2 matching 8 bases. With V trimmed by 5 bases and J by 4 bases, 4 bases remained unmatched. This CDR3 is 13 amino acids long. Germline V gene lookup returns CDR1 MNHEY and CDR2 SVGEGT. CDR3 region: CASSGGLAYEQYF. Here the CDR3 DNA reads TGTGCCAGCAGTGGTGGACTAGCATACGAGCAGTACTTC.

V is TRBV5-1 and J is TRBJ2-1; 9 bases align to TRBD1. From germline, CDR1 is SGHRS and CDR2 YFSETQ. The CDR3 is 15 residues long. Trimming at V came to 0 bases and at J to 7 bases, leaving 5 bases not matched to a gene. This chain's CDR3 is CASSLGDRDNNEQFF. For the CDR3, the DNA is TGCGCCAGCAGCTTGGGGGACAGGGATAATAATGAGCAGTTCTTC. The full variable domain, rest sourced from reference TRBV5-1 and TRBJ2-1, is KAGVTQTPRYLIKTRGQQVTLSCSPISGHRSVSWYQQTPGQGLQFLFEYFSETQRNKGNFPGRFSGRQFSNSRSEMNVSTLELGDSALYLCASSLGDRDNNEQFFGPGTRLTVL.

The V gene is TRBV7-8, the J gene TRBJ2-7; perhaps TRBD2 as D (6 bases). The CDR3 is 16 residues long. Per the germline V gene, CDR1 is SGHVS and CDR2 is FQNEAQ. Trimming took 3 bases from V and 3 from J, leaving 18 bases between them. The CDR3 sequence is CASSFLYGEESYEQYF. DNA of the CDR3: TGTGCCAGCAGCTTCCTCTATGGGGAGGAGAGCTACGAGCAGTACTTC.

There are a few counts of this clone. V and J are TRBV24-1 and TRBJ2-5; TRBD1 agrees at 7 bases. CDR3 length: 16 amino acids. Germline trimming cut 4 bases from V and 5 bases from J; bases unmatched to any gene: 12. The germline CDR1 and CDR2 sequences are KGHDR and SFDVKD. CDR3: CATSDPMTGLGETQYF. The CDR3 DNA reads as TGTGCCACCAGTGACCCCATGACAGGGTTGGGGGAGACCCAGTACTTC.

The CDR3 coding sequence is TGTGCCAGCAGCACCCGGACAGGGGCCGTTCGCGAGCAGTACTTC. It translates to CASSTRTGAVREQYF. V usage is TRBV11-1 and J usage is TRBJ2-7, with 9 positions matching TRBD1. Germline V CDR1 and CDR2: SGHAT, FQDESV (reference sequence). Losses at the gene ends were 5 bases for V and 6 bases for J; bases not matched to a gene: 11. CDR3 size: 15 residues.

This chain connects TRBV7-3 to TRBJ1-6; D might be TRBD1 (5 bases). CDR3 length equals 15 residues. Per the germline V gene, CDR1 is SGHTA and CDR2 is FQGTGA. Trimming stripped 3 bases from V and 5 bases from J, with 11 bases between. The CDR3 protein is CASSLLGAHNSPLHF. CDR3 nucleotide sequence: TGTGCCAGCAGCTTGTTAGGGGCGCATAATTCACCCCTCCACTTT.

The gene calls are TRBV3-1 (or the pseudogene TRBV3-2) and TRBJ1-6, with a tentative D call TRBD1 (5 bases). The length of the CDR3 is 17 residues. Germline V gives CDR1 LGHDT, CDR2 YNNKEL (reference sequence). The V end was cut by 9 bases, the J end by 3 bases, with 21 bases between. CDR3 protein: CASSREGRVNYNSPLHF. In DNA form, the CDR3 reads TGTGCCAGTTCAAGGGAGGGCAGGGTGAACTATAATTCACCCCTCCACTTT.

The V and J genes are TRBV28 and TRBJ1-2; D is possibly TRBD1 (5 bases). V lost 7 bases, J lost 3 bases, and 12 bases lay in between. The CDR3 covers 13 residues. CDR1 and CDR2 (germline): MDHEN, SYDVKM. CDR3 nucleotides: TGTGCCAGCACCCTAGGACAAGACTATGGCTACACCTTC. Protein product: CASTLGQDYGYTF.

The chain joins TRBV3-1 (or the pseudogene TRBV3-2) to TRBJ2-7; D is possibly TRBD1 (6 bases). V lost 3 bases, J lost 8 bases, and 20 bases lay in between. Germline V gene lookup returns CDR1 LGHDT and CDR2 YNNKEL (reference sequence). The CDR3 spans 15 residues. The CDR3 DNA is TGTGCCAGCAGCCAGCCAGGGGCCCCCCATCATCAGCAGTACTTC. Translating gives CASSQPGAPHHQQYF.

The V gene is TRBV6-6, the J gene TRBJ2-2, with TRBD2 matching 9 bases. CDR1 is MNHNY, CDR2 SVGAGI, per germline (reference sequence). CDR3 length equals 15 residues. J was trimmed by 4 bases and V by 6 bases; bases with no gene match: 6. The CDR3 DNA reads as TGTGCCAGCAGCGGCGGGGGGGCGATCACCGGGGAGCTGTTTTTT. It specifies CASSGGGAITGELFF.

J is TRBJ2-7 and V is TRBV5-1; a weak D match, TRBD1 (6 bases). The CDR3 covers 15 residues. CDR1 SGHRS and CDR2 YFSETQ come from the germline V gene. The V end was cut by 8 bases, the J end by 7 bases, with 25 bases between. The chain's CDR3 is CASSPLQGPTGEQYF. The CDR3 nucleotides are TGCGCCAGTTCGCCCTTACAGGGACCAACGGGGGAGCAGTACTTC.

The rearrangement uses TRBV4-1 and TRBJ1-3; D is possibly TRBD1 (5 bases). Germline V gene lookup returns CDR1 MGHRA and CDR2 YSYEKL. This CDR3 contains 21 residues. With 1 base removed from V and 0 bases from J, the gap between germline ends came to 25 bases. Here the CDR3 DNA reads TGCGCCAGCAGCCAAGGGCTTCTCAGGGCCCCGGCGGTCCTCTCTGGAAACACCATATATTTT. Residues: CASSQGLLRAPAVLSGNTIYF.

The chain links TRBV27 to TRBJ2-3, with 8 positions matching TRBD2. The V and J ends lost 6 bases and 6 bases, in that order; junction bases with no gene match: 14. Germline assignment: CDR1 MNHEY and CDR2 SMNVEV (reference sequence). The CDR3 consists of 16 residues. The CDR3 loop is CASSTGLARGSDTQYF. The CDR3 DNA follows: TGTGCCAGCAGCACCGGACTAGCAAGGGGGTCCGATACGCAGTATTTT.

The rearrangement links TRBV15 to TRBJ2-7, with 10 bases identical to TRBD1. The CDR3 is 14 residues long. The germline CDR1 and CDR2 sequences are LNHNV and YYDKDF (reference sequence). The ends lost 3 bases at V and 5 bases at J; junction bases unmatched: 4. The CDR3, as DNA: TGTGCCACCAGCAGGGGACAGGGGAGAGACGAGCAGTACTTC. Its protein is CATSRGQGRDEQYF.

As for this clone: The same CDR3 arises from other DNA sequences in this sample as well. The chain couples TRBV7-9 to TRBJ1-6; no clear D. The CDR3 consists of 15 residues. Germline CDR1 is SEHNR and CDR2 is FQNEAQ (reference sequence). V shed 1 base and J shed 0 bases, with 4 bases lying between them. This CDR3 reads CASSLGSSYNSPLHF. DNA of the CDR3: TGTGCCAGCAGCTTAGGGAGCTCCTATAATTCACCCCTCCACTTT.

The chain recombines TRBV5-1 with TRBJ2-7; the D gene is possibly TRBD1 (8 bases). The CDR3 has 13 amino acids. Trimming cost V 2 bases and J 6 bases, with 12 bases left between them. Germline CDR1 SGHRS, CDR2 YFSETQ. CDR3 in amino acids: CASSFNRGGEQYF. CDR3 DNA: TGCGCCAGCAGCTTTAACAGGGGGGGCGAGCAGTACTTC.

The chain employs TRBV5-1 and TRBJ2-5; D might be TRBD1 (5 bases). The CDR3 spans 15 residues. The V gene's germline CDR1 is SGHRS and CDR2 YFSETQ. V lost 7 bases and J lost 1, with 17 bases in between. CDR3 nucleotide sequence: TGCGCCAGCGGCCCTGGGGCGACGAGCCAAGAGACCCAGTACTTC. It is translated as CASGPGATSQETQYF.

The chain links TRBV11-2 to TRBJ2-3; D may be TRBD2 (6 bases). This CDR3 spans 15 amino acids. Germline V gives CDR1 SGHAT, CDR2 FQNNGV. Trimming shortened V by 5 bases and J by 0 bases, and 12 bases separated the two germline ends. The CDR3 spells CASSNSGTSTDTQYF. In nucleotides, the CDR3 is TGTGCCAGCAGCAATAGCGGAACTAGCACAGATACGCAGTATTTT.

The J gene is TRBJ1-1, the V gene TRBV6-5, with a tentative D call TRBD1 (5 bases). Trimming took 10 bases from V and 6 from J, leaving 18 bases between them. CDR1 is MNHEY and CDR2 is SVGAGI in the germline V gene. The CDR3 length is 13 residues. CDR3 sequence (DNA): TGTGCCACCGCCCTCCGGGGGGTGCCTGAAGCTTTCTTT. This codes for CATALRGVPEAFF.

The chain is built from TRBV11-2 and TRBJ2-5, with TRBD1 identical over 8 bases. Germline V gene lookup returns CDR1 SGHAT and CDR2 FQNNGV. This CDR3 is built from 12 residues. The CDR3: CGTGSAQETQYF. In DNA, the CDR3 is TGTGGGACAGGGTCGGCTCAAGAGACCCAGTACTTC.

On this clone itself: A read error is possible here, since a much larger clone lies one base away. The sample carries other DNA sequences with the same CDR3. The chain links TRBV9 to TRBJ2-7; possibly TRBD1 for D (6 bases). Germline V gene sequence: CDR1 SGDLS, CDR2 YYNGEE. CDR3 size: 14 residues. CDR3 nucleotides: TGTGCCAGTAGCGTAGAAGGACAGTCCTACGAGCAGTACTTC. Residues: CASSVEGQSYEQYF.

V gene TRBV11-2 combines with J gene TRBJ1-1, with D perhaps matching TRBD1 (5 bases). Germline CDR1 reads SGHAT; CDR2 reads FQNNGV. The CDR3 has 18 residues. V was shortened by 4 bases and J by 3 bases, with 24 bases between the two germline ends. This chain's CDR3 is CASSSVGGWGASDTEAFF. CDR3 in DNA: TGTGCCAGCAGCTCCGTGGGGGGTTGGGGAGCGTCGGACACTGAAGCTTTCTTT.

The V gene is TRBV18, the J gene TRBJ2-3; the D gene is possibly TRBD2 (6 bases). V was trimmed by 6 bases and J by 5 bases, leaving 18 bases between them. This CDR3 spans 15 amino acids. Germline CDR1 is KGHSH and CDR2 is LQKENI. In nucleotides, the CDR3 is TGTGCCAGCTCGACGGGGCAGGGTAGCGGAGATACGCAGTATTTT. Its protein is CASSTGQGSGDTQYF.

This clone appeared a few times. The V call is TRBV9, the J call TRBJ1-2; 9 bases are a match to TRBD1. V shed 5 bases and J 8 bases; nucleotides not matched to a gene: 10. The CDR3 totals 14 residues. CDR1 and CDR2 from the germline V gene are SGDLS and YYNGEE. DNA of the CDR3: TGTGCCAGCAGTACAGGGGGCGCGAGAGGGGGCTACACCTTC. Translation gives CASSTGGARGGYTF.

The V gene is TRBV4-1, the J gene TRBJ1-4; TRBD1 might be the D (5 bases). This CDR3 region has 15 residues. The V gene's germline CDR1 is MGHRA and CDR2 YSYEKL. Trimming took off 0 bases at V and 10 bases at J, with 15 bases between the two ends. The chain's CDR3 is CASSQETGVWGKLFF. CDR3 DNA sequence: TGCGCCAGCAGCCAAGAAACAGGTGTTTGGGGAAAACTGTTTTTT.